These 26 T cell receptor beta chains came from one sample sequenced in a study of T-cell reconstitution after alpha-beta-depleted transplantation in children. The authors prepared the TCRbeta library with unique molecular identifiers. TCRdb reanalysed the PCR reads using MiXCR and keeps one entry per CDR3 protein. Counted here are some 200,000 distinct CDR3 sequences, 13% to 15% occurring once; the ten biggest clones make up roughly 13%. This sample comprised PBMCs from the stem cell graft donor, obtained from the stem cell graft. The receptors shown here come from a human donor who donated a stem cell graft to a child with acute lymphoblastic leukemia.

This clonotype has ten or more counts. V usage is TRBV12-3 or TRBV12-4 and J usage is TRBJ2-5; 14 bases line up with TRBD2. This CDR3 spans 19 amino acids. The V gene end was trimmed by 8 bases and the J gene end by 6 bases; junction bases not matched to a gene: 20. The CDR3 DNA sequence: TGTGCCAGCCCAGGACCGGGACTAGCGGGAGTTTCGGCCATGAAGACCCAGTACTTC. It codes for CASPGPGLAGVSAMKTQYF.

This clonotype was detected ten times or more. V is TRBV20-1 and J is TRBJ2-7, with D possibly being TRBD1 (5 bases). This CDR3 is built from 13 residues. Germline-derived CDR1 and CDR2 are DFQATT and SNEGSKA (reference sequence). The ends were cut back, 6 bases at V and 2 bases at J, with 14 bases in the middle. The CDR3 nucleotides are TGCAGTGCCAACCAGGGCGGCACCTACGAGCAGTACTTC. It is translated as CSANQGGTYEQYF.

This clonotype was counted at least ten times. V is TRBV20-1 and J is TRBJ2-7, with 7 bases that match TRBD2. Germline V gene sequence: CDR1 DFQATT, CDR2 SNEGSKA (reference sequence). The CDR3 consists of 14 residues. V was clipped by 0 bases and J by 6 bases; unmatched bases: 8. The CDR3 DNA sequence: TGCAGTGCTAGAGATCCGGGAGGACCCCTCGAGCAGTACTTC. The encoded protein is CSARDPGGPLEQYF.

On this clonotype: A much larger clonotype is one base distant, so this may be a read error. The rearrangement joins TRBV5-1 to TRBJ2-5, with TRBD2 identical over 9 bases. Germline V gives CDR1 SGHRS, CDR2 YFSETQ. This CDR3 contains 16 residues. The CDR3 DNA follows: TGCGGCAGCAGCTTGGTAGTTAGCGGGAGCACAGAGACCCAGTACTTC. This gives the protein CGSSLVVSGSTETQYF.

This clonotype was counted many times. This chain joins TRBV2 and TRBJ2-1; 12 nucleotides match TRBD2. The junction had 4 bases not matched to a gene; V was cut back by 2 bases and J by 5 bases. The CDR3 length is 16 residues. CDR1 and CDR2 (germline): SNHLY, FYNNEI. CDR3 sequence (DNA): TGTGCCAGCAGTGAATCTAGCGGGAGGGAAAACAATGAGCAGTTCTTC. It translates to CASSESSGRENNEQFF.

This clonotype was detected many times. The rearrangement joins TRBV5-1 to TRBJ2-7, with 7 nucleotides matching TRBD1. V shed 4 bases and J 3 bases; nucleotides not matched to a gene: 7. The CDR3 is made up of 14 amino acids. The germline CDR1 and CDR2 sequences are SGHRS and YFSETQ. The CDR3 protein is CASSARQGRYEQYF. The DNA for the CDR3 is TGCGCCAGCAGCGCGCGACAGGGCCGCTACGAGCAGTACTTC.

This clonotype was recorded many times. The V gene is TRBV5-4, the J gene TRBJ1-4; D remains unclear. Trimming left V 4 bases short and J 0 bases short, with 10 bases between. Germline CDR1 reads SGHNT; CDR2 reads YYREEE (reference sequence). The CDR3 is 15 residues long. For the CDR3, the DNA is TGTGCCAGCAGCCCGGACTATGCAACTAATGAAAAACTGTTTTTT. Encoded protein: CASSPDYATNEKLFF.

This clonotype was seen repeatedly, ten times or more. This chain links TRBV7-2 with TRBJ2-1; weak D call: TRBD2 (5 bases). Germline V gene data show CDR1 as SGHTA and CDR2 as FQGNSA. The V end lost 6 bases, the J end lost 4 bases, and 10 bases lay between the germline ends. This CDR3 contains 13 residues. The CDR3 DNA reads TGTGCCAGCAGTTACCAGCGGTACAATGAGCAGTTCTTC. This codes for CASSYQRYNEQFF.

This clonotype was seen repeatedly, ten times or more. The V gene is TRBV7-9, the J gene TRBJ2-7; possibly TRBD1 for D (5 bases). The CDR3 runs 12 residues. The V gene's germline CDR1 is SEHNR and CDR2 FQNEAQ (reference sequence). The CDR3 DNA sequence: TGTGCGACCGGGCAGGGTGGCTACGAGCAGTACTTC. Its translation: CATGQGGYEQYF.

This clonotype has at least ten counts. The V gene is TRBV20-1, the J gene TRBJ1-3, with unresolved D. Germline CDR1 DFQATT, CDR2 SNEGSKA (reference sequence). This CDR3 has 13 amino acids. The CDR3 sequence: CSARTRPGNTIYF. CDR3 sequence (DNA): TGCAGCGCAAGGACTCGCCCTGGAAACACCATATATTTT.

This sequence joins TRBV29-1 and TRBJ2-1, with 9 bases that match TRBD1. Per germline, CDR1 SQVTM and CDR2 ANQGSEA. This CDR3 region has 14 residues. V was clipped by 4 bases and J by 7 bases; unmatched bases: 8. This CDR3 is CSVGHRGLWNEQFF. For the CDR3, the DNA is TGCAGCGTTGGGCACAGGGGGCTTTGGAATGAGCAGTTCTTC.

In this sample, this clonotype turned up many times. This chain links TRBV29-1 with TRBJ2-2, with 16 bases lining up with TRBD2. The CDR3 spans 17 residues. V dropped 1 base and J dropped 4; count of bases not matched to a gene: 3. Per the germline V gene, CDR1 is SQVTM and CDR2 is ANQGSEA. The CDR3 loop is CSVEAGTSGRATGELFF. The CDR3 coding sequence is TGCAGCGTTGAAGCCGGGACTAGCGGGAGGGCCACCGGGGAGCTGTTTTTT.

Ten or more counts support this clonotype. The chain employs TRBV20-1 and TRBJ2-1; 11 positions match TRBD2. CDR1 is DFQATT and CDR2 is SNEGSKA in the germline V gene (reference sequence). This CDR3 comprises 15 residues. J lost 6 bases, V lost 0 bases, and 4 bases had no gene match. CDR3 sequence reads: CSARDTLAGANEQFF. CDR3 DNA sequence: TGCAGTGCTAGAGATACACTAGCGGGAGCCAATGAGCAGTTCTTC.

The sample holds a few counts of this clonotype. The chain joins TRBV30 to TRBJ2-1, with 9 positions matching TRBD2. This CDR3 has 15 amino acids. Germline V gives CDR1 GTSNPN, CDR2 SVGIG (reference sequence). V was pared by 2 bases and J by 0 bases, with 2 bases of the junction left unmatched. Here the CDR3 DNA reads TGTGCCTGGAGTAGCGGGAGGAGCTCCTACAATGAGCAGTTCTTC. As protein: CAWSSGRSSYNEQFF.

In its sample, this clonotype was seen a few times. This chain links TRBV5-1 with TRBJ2-1, with a tentative D call TRBD2 (5 bases). CDR3 length: 13 residues. V was trimmed by 3 bases and J by 9 bases, leaving 13 bases between them. Germline lookup yields CDR1 SGHRS and CDR2 YFSETQ. The CDR3 here is CASSWSLAGEQFF. DNA of the CDR3: TGCGCCAGCAGCTGGTCCCTAGCCGGTGAGCAGTTCTTC.

This clonotype was detected many times. The J gene is TRBJ2-7, the V gene TRBV3-1; no definite D call. Trimming removed 2 bases at V and 2 bases at J, with 10 bases between. Germline V gives CDR1 LGHDT, CDR2 YNNKEL (reference sequence). The CDR3 covers 14 residues. The CDR3, as DNA: TGTGCCAGCAGCCAAAGATCGGTGACCTACGAGCAGTACTTC. Translating it yields CASSQRSVTYEQYF.

The gene calls are TRBV6-1 and TRBJ1-1; D uncertain. Germline CDR1 reads MNHNS; CDR2 reads SASEGT. Trimming pared 2 bases from V and 0 bases from J, leaving 10 bases between. This CDR3 is built from 15 residues. CDR3 sequence reads: CASSEIGRLNTEAFF. The DNA for the CDR3 is TGTGCCAGCAGTGAAATTGGACGGCTGAACACTGAAGCTTTCTTT.

This clonotype was found many times. This chain uses TRBV5-1 with TRBJ2-7; no reliable D call. The CDR3 has 14 amino acids. Trimming left V 0 bases short and J 0 bases short, with 7 bases between. Germline V lookup: CDR1 SGHRS, CDR2 YFSETQ. CDR3 residues: CASSLAVTSYEQYF. The CDR3 DNA sequence: TGCGCCAGCAGCTTGGCGGTCACCTCCTACGAGCAGTACTTC. The whole variable domain, filled in from reference TRBV5-1 and TRBJ2-7, reads KAGVTQTPRYLIKTRGQQVTLSCSPISGHRSVSWYQQTPGQGLQFLFEYFSETQRNKGNFPGRFSGRQFSNSRSEMNVSTLELGDSALYLCASSLAVTSYEQYFGPGTRLTVT.

The rearrangement uses TRBV24-1 and TRBJ2-5; 11 bases match TRBD2. This CDR3 has 16 amino acids. Trimming cost V 3 bases and J 5 bases; bases outside gene matches: 7. CDR1 and CDR2 (germline): KGHDR, SFDVKD. CDR3 amino acids: CATSDTSGSGDETQYF. In DNA form, the CDR3 reads TGTGCCACCAGTGATACTAGCGGGAGCGGGGATGAGACCCAGTACTTC.

This clonotype occurred many times. The gene calls are TRBV28 and TRBJ1-1; 11 bases map to TRBD1. Trimming removed 5 bases from V and 3 bases from J; junction bases left unmatched: 5. The CDR3 runs to 15 residues. Germline lookup yields CDR1 MDHEN and CDR2 SYDVKM. This CDR3 reads CASSAPGQGDTEAFF. CDR3 nucleotides: TGTGCCAGCAGTGCCCCGGGACAGGGGGACACTGAAGCTTTCTTT.

There are many counts of this clonotype. CDR3 nucleotides: TGCAGCGTTGACCGGGGGGTGACAGGGAGCGAGACCCAGTACTTC. As protein: CSVDRGVTGSETQYF. The chain joins TRBV29-1 to TRBJ2-5; D assignment may be TRBD1 or TRBD2 (7 bases each). The CDR3 has 15 amino acids. CDR1 is SQVTM and CDR2 is ANQGSEA in the germline V gene. The germline V and J ends were trimmed by 3 bases and 5 bases, with 19 bases remaining between them.

The rearrangement links TRBV12-3 or TRBV12-4 to TRBJ2-4; 7 bases line up with TRBD1. The V and J ends lost 6 bases and 8 bases, in that order; junction bases with no gene match: 7. The CDR3 runs 13 residues. DNA for the CDR3: TGTGCCAGCAGCCGATACAGGGGAGACATTCAGTACTTC. Residues: CASSRYRGDIQYF.

This clonotype was recorded many times. The V call is TRBV20-1, the J call TRBJ2-1; 7 nucleotides match TRBD2. The CDR3 covers 14 residues. Germline V gives CDR1 DFQATT, CDR2 SNEGSKA (reference sequence). V shed 3 bases, J shed 3 bases, and the junction held 5 bases outside the gene matches. CDR3 protein: CSARSGASYNEQFF. The DNA for the CDR3 is TGCAGTGCTAGGAGCGGGGCGAGCTACAATGAGCAGTTCTTC.

The V gene is TRBV12-3 or TRBV12-4, the J gene TRBJ2-1; TRBD2 matches 9 bases. The V gene end was trimmed by 2 bases and the J gene end by 6 bases; junction bases not matched to a gene: 26. The length of the CDR3 is 22 residues. This CDR3 is CASSLPRMRGAGGGRDLNEQFF. Written as DNA, the CDR3 is TGTGCCAGCAGTTTACCCCGAATGAGAGGAGCGGGAGGTGGGAGAGATCTCAATGAGCAGTTCTTC.

This clonotype has ten or more counts. Its ends do not fully match the called genes, so a read error is possible. The chain joins TRBV7-2 to TRBJ1-1; D perhaps matches TRBD1 (5 bases). The CDR3 is made up of 10 amino acids. Germline V CDR1 and CDR2: SGHTA, FQGNSA. The CDR3 DNA reads TGTGCCAGCAGCTGGGACCGGGACCTATTT. Protein: CASSWDRDLF.

This clonotype was observed a few times. The chain recombines TRBV10-3 with TRBJ2-3; D is unclear. Trimming removed 4 bases from V and 4 bases from J, with 3 bases in between. The germline CDR1 and CDR2 sequences are ENHRY and SYGVKD. This CDR3 region has 11 residues. The CDR3 sequence: CAISVADTQYF. Written as DNA, the CDR3 is TGTGCCATCAGTGTTGCAGATACGCAGTATTTT.